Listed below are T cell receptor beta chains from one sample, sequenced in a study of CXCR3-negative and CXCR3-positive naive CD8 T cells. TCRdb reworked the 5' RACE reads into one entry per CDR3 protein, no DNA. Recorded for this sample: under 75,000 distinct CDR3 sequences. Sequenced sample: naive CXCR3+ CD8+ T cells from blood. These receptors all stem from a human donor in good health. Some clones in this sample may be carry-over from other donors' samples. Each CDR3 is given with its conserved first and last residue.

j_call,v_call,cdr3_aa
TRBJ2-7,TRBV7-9,CASSPRGGNEQYF
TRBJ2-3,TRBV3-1,CASSPDGTGEADTQYF
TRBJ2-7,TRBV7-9,CASSSQGGPYEQYF
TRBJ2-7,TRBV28,CASSSLGTGKGEQYF
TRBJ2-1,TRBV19,CASSSRNPEQFF
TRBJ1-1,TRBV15,CATSTRSMNTEAFF
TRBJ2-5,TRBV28,CASIEPGGLIQYF
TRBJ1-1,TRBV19,CASSSHLGSGGENTEAFF
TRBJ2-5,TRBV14,CASSQRLEGWQETQYF
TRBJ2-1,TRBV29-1,CSGTGTEYNEQFF
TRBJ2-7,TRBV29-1,CSTTEGSYEQYF
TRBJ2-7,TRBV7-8,CASSLAGVSEQYF
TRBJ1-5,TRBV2,CASKGGYQPQHF
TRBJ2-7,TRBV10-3,CAISRDSHYEQYF
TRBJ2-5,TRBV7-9,CASSILSRAEAQYF
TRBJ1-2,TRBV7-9,CAISSPGQGFLNYGYTF
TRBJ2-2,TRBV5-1,CASTLTSEAGKLFF
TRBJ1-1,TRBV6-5,CASSYKVNTEAFF
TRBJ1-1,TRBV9,CASSADRTGIMNTEAFF
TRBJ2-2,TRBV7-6,CASSPGTDYSGELFF
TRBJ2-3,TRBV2,CASTGRNTDTQYF
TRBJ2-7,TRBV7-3,CASSLQERYEQYF
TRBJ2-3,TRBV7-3,CASSLIGATLDTQYF
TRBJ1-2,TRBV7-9,CASSLALRDYGYTF
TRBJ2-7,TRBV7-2,CASSLSHRGGSYEQYF
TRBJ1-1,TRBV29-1,CSASLPTEAFF
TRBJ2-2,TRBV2,CASSDLAANTGELFF
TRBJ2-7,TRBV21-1,CASSFRRRTGGYGTSYEQYF
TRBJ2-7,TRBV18,CASSPSWGAPDYEQYF
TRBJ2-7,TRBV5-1,CASSPPSAYEQYF
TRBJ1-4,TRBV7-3,CASSPGAYEKLFF
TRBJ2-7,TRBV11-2,CASSPGGGNEQYF
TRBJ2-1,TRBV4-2,CASSQAMTGGVVNEQFF
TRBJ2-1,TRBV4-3,CASSHGTSGGGVNEQFF
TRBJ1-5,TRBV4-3,CASSQDSGGNQPQHF
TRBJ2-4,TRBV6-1,CASSGSWGAKNIQYF
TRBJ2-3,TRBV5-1,CASSDPPFSTDTQYF
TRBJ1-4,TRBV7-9,CASSLPRGFNEKLFF
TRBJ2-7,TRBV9,CASSEDTYYEQYF
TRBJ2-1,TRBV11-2,CASSLPLGGLYNEQFF
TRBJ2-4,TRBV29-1,CSVEGGQEDIQYF
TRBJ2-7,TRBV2,CASSSGTGAYEQYF
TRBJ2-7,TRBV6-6,CASSFTGRHSNEQYF
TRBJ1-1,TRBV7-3,CASSLQGNTEAFF
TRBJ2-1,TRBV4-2,CASSRGLAGGSEQFF
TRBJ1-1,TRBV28,CASSFRGGGNTEAFF
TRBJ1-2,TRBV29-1,CSVEIRGPPLEGYTF
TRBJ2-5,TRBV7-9,CASSARLAPQETQYF
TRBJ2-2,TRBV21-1,CASSKRTGGLRMTGELFF
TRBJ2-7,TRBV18,CASSPLDRLYEQYF
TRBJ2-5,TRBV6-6,CASSSSGVETQYF
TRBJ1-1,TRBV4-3,CASSQGRFYTEAFF